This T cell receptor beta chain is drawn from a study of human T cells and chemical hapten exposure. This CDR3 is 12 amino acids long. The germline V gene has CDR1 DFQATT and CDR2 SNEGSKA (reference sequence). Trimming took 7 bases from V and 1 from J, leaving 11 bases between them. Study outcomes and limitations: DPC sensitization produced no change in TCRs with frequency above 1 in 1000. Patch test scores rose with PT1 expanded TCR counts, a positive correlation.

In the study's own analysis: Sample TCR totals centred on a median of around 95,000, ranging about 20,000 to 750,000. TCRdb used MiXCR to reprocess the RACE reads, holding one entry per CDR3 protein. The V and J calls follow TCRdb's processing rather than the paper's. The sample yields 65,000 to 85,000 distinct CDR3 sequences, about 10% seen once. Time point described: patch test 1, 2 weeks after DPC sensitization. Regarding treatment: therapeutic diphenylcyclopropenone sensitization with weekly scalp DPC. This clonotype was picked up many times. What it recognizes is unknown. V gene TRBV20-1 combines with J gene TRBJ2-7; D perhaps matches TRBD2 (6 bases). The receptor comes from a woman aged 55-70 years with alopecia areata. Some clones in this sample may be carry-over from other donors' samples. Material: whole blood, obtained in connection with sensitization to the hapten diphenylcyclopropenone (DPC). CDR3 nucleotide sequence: TGCAGTGTGGGGGACTTTTCCTACGAGCAGTACTTC. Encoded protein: CSVGDFSYEQYF.